This T cell receptor beta chain was found in a study of blood T cell repertoires in COVID-19. Trimming stripped 0 bases from V and 1 base from J, with 6 bases between. This CDR3 has 14 residues. Per germline, CDR1 ENHRY and CDR2 SYGVKD. Those who participated ranged in age from roughly 18 to 90 years and resided in about two dozen US areas. Recovered participants had two consecutive negative NP/OP PCR tests, healthcare professional clearance, or symptom resolution. Per the original data handling: It was from reference gene primer amplification that nucleated cell counts were estimated. TCRdb keeps only in-frame clones here, not all; method: immunoSEQ multiplex PCR. The DNA gave D and trimming, while V, J and clone size come from that table. Among a few hundred thousand clones, about 90% were seen once, and the ten largest hold 0.6%. Remarks on this clone: Different DNA sequences within this sample yield the same CDR3.

This sequence joins TRBV10-3 and TRBJ1-1, with a possible D match to TRBD1 (5 bases). This clonotype originated in a man aged 18 to 30 who had recovered from COVID-19. The material sequenced was PBMCs or T cells enriched from blood (not recorded which). CDR3 residues: CAISESGGNTEAFF. The CDR3 DNA is TGTGCCATCAGTGAGTCGGGGGGGAACACTGAAGCTTTCTTT.